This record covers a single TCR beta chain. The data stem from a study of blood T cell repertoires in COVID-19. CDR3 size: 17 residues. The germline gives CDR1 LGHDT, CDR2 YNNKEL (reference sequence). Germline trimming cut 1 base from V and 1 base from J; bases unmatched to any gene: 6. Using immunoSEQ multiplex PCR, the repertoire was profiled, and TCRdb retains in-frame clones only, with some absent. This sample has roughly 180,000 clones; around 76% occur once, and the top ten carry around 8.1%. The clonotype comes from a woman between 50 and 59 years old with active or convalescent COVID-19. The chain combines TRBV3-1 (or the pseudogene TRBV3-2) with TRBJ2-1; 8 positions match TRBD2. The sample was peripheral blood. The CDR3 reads CASSQAAGLGSYNEQFF. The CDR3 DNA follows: TGTGCCAGCAGCCAAGCAGCGGGACTAGGGTCCTACAATGAGCAGTTCTTC.